This TCR beta chain was observed in a study of blood T cell repertoires in COVID-19 (dated by TCRdb to the early 2020s). Broadly, across the study: Samples from collaborators originated in the United States, Italy and Spain and spanned both the acute and convalescent phases of COVID-19. Subjects who had been exposed to COVID-19, were actively infected with it, or had recovered from it provided the deeply sampled blood TCRbeta repertoires that made up the dataset. Samples were obtained from the ongoing ImmuneRACE study (first 160 participants) and from over a thousand subjects provided by 6 global collaborators. The material from the prospective study consisted of cDNA or gDNA derived from T cells, B-cell-depleted T cells, or PBMCs. Sample metadata almost always included a de-identified subject ID, COVID-19 status, age in years and sex. The repertoires were released in a freely available public database intended as a resource for research on the immune response to SARS-CoV-2. Where HLA class I and class II types were available, the types were taken from metadata supplied by the sample provider, not from assay-based typing. Beyond this particular receptor, the publication reports: The quantity of clinical and demographic metadata differed by source and by participant and was supplied without curation.

The CDR3 covers 13 residues, taking in both the cysteine and the phenylalanine. The DNA shown is the 39-base CDR3, in frame from base 1. CDR1 and CDR2 were assigned from the germline V gene as LGHNA and YNFKEQ. V is clipped by 1 base and J by 2 bases, and the sequence between their germline boundaries is 6 bases long. A note on this clone: It has no known antigen specificity. Base qualities are not at hand, and no much larger clone is one base apart.

TCRbeta CDR3 regions were amplified from genomic DNA by means of the immunoSEQ Assay, a bias-controlled multiplex PCR. The paper's processing steps were these. The number of nucleated cells in each sample was estimated by amplification of reference gene primers within the assay. To quantify the absolute abundance of each unique TCRbeta CDR3 rearrangement, sequence reads were collapsed and filtered. For each sample, productive Simpson clonality was calculated by taking the square root of Simpson's diversity index across productive rearrangements. As stored in TCRdb, this immuneACCESS dataset retains in-frame rearrangements with V and J assigned. A fraction of the clones does not appear; measured against another copy, unresolved V genes explain less than half of the discrepancy, and the remainder lacks a known reason. Clone size and the V and J calls come from that table; the DNA yielded D and trimming. Within this sample are over 200,000 clones, with 70% to 90% of them counted one time only. The ten most abundant clones make up about 0.7% of the sample.

Collaborating institutions collected whole blood in K2EDTA tubes following their own protocols. For TCRbeta analysis, collaborators shipped samples as frozen whole blood, isolated PBMCs, or DNA extracted from either of those sample types. Recombination joined TRBV4-2 with TRBJ2-7; no D gene is confidently identified. Specimen: peripheral blood. This TCR was sampled from a human donor in a cohort sampled during active COVID-19. The CDR3 protein sequence reads: CASSQGSTYEQYF. The DNA is as follows: TGTGCCAGCAGCCAAGGGAGCACCTACGAGCAGTACTTC.